This note documents a single T cell receptor (beta chain) sequence. The sample comes from a study of blood T cell repertoires in COVID-19. About the research overall: Researchers got acute and convalescent COVID-19 samples from the United States, Italy and Spain. Nucleic acid was either cDNA or gDNA, and it came from T cells, B-cell-depleted T cells, or PBMCs.

Per the original methods: From reference gene primer amplification, estimates of nucleated cell counts were derived. Assay used: immunoSEQ multiplex PCR; TCRdb lists only in-frame clones, some missing. Clone size and V and J calls were adopted from that table, with D and trimming inferred from the DNA. Among roughly 320,000 clones listed, around 87% were seen once. Germline CDR1 and CDR2: LNHDA and SQIVND (reference sequence). V gave up 4 bases and J gave up 3 bases; unmatched junction bases: 0. The CDR3 runs to 14 residues. The sequence derives from a man aged 70 or older with acute or convalescent COVID-19. The chain employs TRBV19 and TRBJ1-2, with 12 bases lining up with TRBD1. Sample: peripheral blood. The CDR3 DNA follows: TGTGCCAGTAGTAGGGACAGGGGGCACTATGGCTACACCTTC. Protein: CASSRDRGHYGYTF.